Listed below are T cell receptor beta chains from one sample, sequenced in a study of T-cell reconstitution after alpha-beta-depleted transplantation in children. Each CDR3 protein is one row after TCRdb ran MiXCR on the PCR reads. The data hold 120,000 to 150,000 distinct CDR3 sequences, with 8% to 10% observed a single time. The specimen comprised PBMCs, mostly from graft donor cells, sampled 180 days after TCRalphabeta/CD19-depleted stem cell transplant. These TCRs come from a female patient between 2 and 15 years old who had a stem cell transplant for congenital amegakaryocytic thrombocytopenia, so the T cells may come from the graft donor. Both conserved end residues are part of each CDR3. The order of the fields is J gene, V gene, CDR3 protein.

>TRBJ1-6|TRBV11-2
CASSLGTVSPLHF
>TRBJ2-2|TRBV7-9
CASSYGSATGELFF
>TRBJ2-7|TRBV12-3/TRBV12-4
CASSLVSYEQYF
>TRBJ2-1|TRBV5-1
CASSLMAGEQFF
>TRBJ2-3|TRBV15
CATSSDGRSTDTQYF
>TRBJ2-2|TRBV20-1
CSAPGQGAGTGELFF
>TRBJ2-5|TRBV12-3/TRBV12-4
CASTERTEETQYF
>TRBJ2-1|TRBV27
CASPTGPEDNEQFF
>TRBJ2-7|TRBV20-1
CSAPARDRGNYEQYF
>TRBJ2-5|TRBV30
CAWSVTTGGGETQSF
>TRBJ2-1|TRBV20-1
CSATTGKGREQFF
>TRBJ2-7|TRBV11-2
CASSLPVFNEQYF
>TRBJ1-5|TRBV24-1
CATTTGPNQPQHF
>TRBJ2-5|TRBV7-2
CASSFRVQETQYF
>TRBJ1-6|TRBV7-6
CASSKGAASSYNSPLHF
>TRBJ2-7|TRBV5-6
CASSGSHGQGAIYEQYF
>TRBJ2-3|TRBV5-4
CASSAFAGPTTDTQYF
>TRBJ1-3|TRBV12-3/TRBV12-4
CASSYPLRAGNTIYF
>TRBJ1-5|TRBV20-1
CSATRQPNQPQHF
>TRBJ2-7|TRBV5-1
CASSPTAGYEQYF
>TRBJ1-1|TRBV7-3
CASSLAGGAWTEAFF
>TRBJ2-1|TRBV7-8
CASSPTGADNEQFF
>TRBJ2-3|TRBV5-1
CASSFWDRDTDTQYF
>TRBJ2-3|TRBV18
CASSPQGAQGDTQYF
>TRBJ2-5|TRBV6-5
CASSWTSGGETQYF
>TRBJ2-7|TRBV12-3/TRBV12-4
CASSAGTTGGQYF
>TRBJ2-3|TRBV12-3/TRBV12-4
CASSFSPGSGTDTQYF
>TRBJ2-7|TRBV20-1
CSAMSGAHDEQYF